The next 14 T cell receptor beta chains were all read from a single sample in a study of T cells in Graves' hyperthyroidism and ophthalmopathy. Amplification of TCR beta CDR3 regions was performed using RNA transcripts as template. HTBI primers drove first-round RT-PCR of the TCR CDR3. Using its own MiXCR run on the multiplex PCR reads, TCRdb lists one record per CDR3 protein. The data hold around 600,000 distinct CDR3 sequences, with 14% observed a single time. Sequencing input: blood. The receptors come from a woman under 30 with Graves' ophthalmopathy.

This clonotype was recorded many times. The chain recombines TRBV6-2 or TRBV6-3 with TRBJ2-1, with D perhaps matching TRBD1 or TRBD2 (5 bases each). V shed 6 bases and J shed 0 bases, with 9 bases lying between them. Germline V gene data show CDR1 as MNHEY and CDR2 as SVGEGT. This CDR3 contains 14 residues. The DNA for the CDR3 is TGTGCCAGCAGAAGGGGAGACTCCTACAATGAGCAGTTCTTC. Its protein product is CASRRGDSYNEQFF.

This chain connects TRBV10-3 to TRBJ2-3; D gene uncertain. V lost 4 bases and J lost 0, with 8 bases in between. Germline CDR1 reads ENHRY; CDR2 reads SYGVKD. The CDR3 totals 14 residues. In DNA form, the CDR3 reads TGTGCCATCAGTGGCGGTTCTAGCACAGATACGCAGTATTTT. It specifies CAISGGSSTDTQYF.

This chain links TRBV7-3 with TRBJ2-1, with 7 bases identical to TRBD2. This CDR3 is 16 amino acids long. The trim removed 1 base at V and 1 base at J, leaving 4 bases unmatched. The germline gives CDR1 SGHTA, CDR2 FQGTGA. CDR3 in amino acids: CASSLNAGVSYNEQFF. The DNA of the CDR3 is TGTGCCAGCAGCTTAAACGCGGGAGTTTCCTACAATGAGCAGTTCTTC.

This clonotype was detected a few times. This chain uses TRBV9 with TRBJ2-2; no clear D. CDR3 size: 17 residues. The V end lost 0 bases, the J end lost 0 bases, and 12 bases lay between the germline ends. Germline CDR1 reads SGDLS; CDR2 reads YYNGEE. The chain's CDR3 is CASSVAYRAANTGELFF. The CDR3 DNA sequence: TGTGCCAGCAGCGTAGCTTATAGGGCGGCGAACACCGGGGAGCTGTTTTTT.

The rearrangement links TRBV18 to TRBJ2-1; the match to TRBD2 covers 7 bases. The CDR3 has 15 amino acids. Losses at the gene ends were 1 base for V and 3 bases for J; bases not matched to a gene: 3. Germline-derived CDR1 and CDR2 are KGHSH and LQKENI. In DNA form, the CDR3 reads TGTGCCAGCTCACCACGCAGCGGGATCTACAATGAGCAGTTCTTC. Residues: CASSPRSGIYNEQFF.

This chain uses TRBV5-6 with TRBJ2-1; D uncertain. CDR1 SGHDT and CDR2 YYEEEE come from the germline V gene. This CDR3 has 13 amino acids. Trimming left V 4 bases short and J 8 bases short, with 13 bases between. CDR3 nucleotides: TGTGCCAGCAGCCGGACCGCGGTTCATGAGCAGTTCTTC. Translated: CASSRTAVHEQFF.

The CDR3 loop is CASSLDPTEAFF. The CDR3 bases are TGTGCCAGCAGCTTGGACCCCACTGAAGCTTTCTTT. The genes are TRBV5-6 and TRBJ1-1; no firm D call. This CDR3 region has 12 residues. Trimming stripped 0 bases from V and 4 bases from J, with 4 bases between. Germline V gene sequence: CDR1 SGHDT, CDR2 YYEEEE. The variable domain in full, completed from reference TRBV5-6 and TRBJ1-1, reads DAGVTQSPTHLIKTRGQQVTLRCSPKSGHDTVSWYQQALGQGPQFIFQYYEEEERQRGNFPDRFSGHQFPNYSSELNVNALLLGDSALYLCASSLDPTEAFFGQGTRLTVV.

This clonotype occurred a few times. This chain links TRBV30 with TRBJ2-1, with 7 bases matching TRBD2. Germline V gene sequence: CDR1 GTSNPN, CDR2 SVGIG (reference sequence). The CDR3 loop spans 16 amino acids. V gave up 6 bases and J gave up 2 bases; unmatched junction bases: 13. The CDR3 DNA follows: TGTGCCTGCCCTCTTTTCGGGAGGAGTCCCTACAATGAGCAGTTCTTC. This codes for CACPLFGRSPYNEQFF.

This chain uses TRBV7-9 with TRBJ1-4; no definite D call. Looked up from germline, CDR1 is SEHNR and CDR2 is FQNEAQ (reference sequence). V lost 5 bases to trimming and J lost 8 bases, with 12 bases between them. CDR3 length: 13 amino acids. The CDR3 bases are TGTGCCAGCAGCCCAGCTAATCGCGAAAAACTGTTTTTT. It encodes CASSPANREKLFF.

This clonotype was seen repeatedly, ten times or more. The V and J genes are TRBV29-1 and TRBJ2-7, with D tentatively TRBD1 or TRBD2 (5 bases each). Germline CDR1 and CDR2: SQVTM and ANQGSEA. The CDR3 covers 16 residues. V gave up 1 base and J gave up 3 bases, with 19 bases separating them. CDR3 protein: CSVEGDHGPGDYEQYF. CDR3 sequence (DNA): TGCAGCGTTGAAGGGGACCACGGGCCCGGGGACTACGAGCAGTACTTC.

About this clonotype itself: Given a much more abundant clone one base away, this may be a read error. This sequence joins TRBV12-3 or TRBV12-4 and TRBJ2-2; TRBD2 might be the D (6 bases). The CDR3 contains 12 residues. This CDR3 reads CASSLVGGELSF. CDR3 DNA sequence: TGTGCCAGCAGTCTAGTGGGCGGGGAGCTGTCTTTT.

Many counts were recorded for this clonotype. The CDR3 loop reads CAWGSGRLFF. The CDR3 coding sequence is TGTGCCTGGGGGAGCGGGAGGCTGTTCTTC. The chain is built from TRBV30 and TRBJ2-1; TRBD2 matches 9 bases. The germline V gene encodes CDR1 GTSNPN and CDR2 SVGIG (reference sequence). The CDR3 totals 10 residues. The V segment lost 5 bases and the J segment 15 bases; nucleotides outside the gene matches: 5. Full variable domain (rest looked up from reference TRBV30 and TRBJ2-1): SQTIHQWPATLVQPVGSPLSLECTVEGTSNPNLYWYRQAAGRGLQLLFYSVGIGQISSEVPQNLSASRPQDRQFILSSKKLLLSDSGFYLCAWGSGRLFFGPGTRLTVL.

This clonotype was counted many times. The chain links TRBV2 to TRBJ2-3; D is unresolved. Germline V gene data show CDR1 as SNHLY and CDR2 as FYNNEI. The CDR3 has 12 amino acids. V lost 7 bases to trimming and J lost 4 bases, with 9 bases between them. CDR3 protein: CASKDDSDTQYF. The CDR3 coding sequence is TGTGCCAGCAAGGACGACTCAGATACGCAGTATTTT.

The rearrangement joins TRBV10-3 to TRBJ2-5; D possibly uses TRBD1 or TRBD2 (7 bases each). CDR1 ENHRY and CDR2 SYGVKD come from the germline V gene. V was pared by 11 bases and J by 7 bases, with 20 bases between. CDR3 length: 13 amino acids. The CDR3 bases are TGTGCCTCCCAGGGGGGAGGGGACGGGACCCAGTACTTC. Translation: CASQGGGDGTQYF.